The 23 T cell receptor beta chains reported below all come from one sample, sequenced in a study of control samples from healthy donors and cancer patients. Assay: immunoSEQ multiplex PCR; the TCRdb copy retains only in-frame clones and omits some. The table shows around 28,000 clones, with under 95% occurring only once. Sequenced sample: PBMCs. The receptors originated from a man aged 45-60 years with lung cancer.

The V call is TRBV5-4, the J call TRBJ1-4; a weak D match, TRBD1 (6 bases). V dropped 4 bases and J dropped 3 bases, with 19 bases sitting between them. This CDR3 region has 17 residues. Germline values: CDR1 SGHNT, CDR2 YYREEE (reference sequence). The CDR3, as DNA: TGTGCCAGCAGCCTGGGGCCCCCGGGACACTCTAATGAAAAACTGTTTTTT. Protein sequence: CASSLGPPGHSNEKLFF.

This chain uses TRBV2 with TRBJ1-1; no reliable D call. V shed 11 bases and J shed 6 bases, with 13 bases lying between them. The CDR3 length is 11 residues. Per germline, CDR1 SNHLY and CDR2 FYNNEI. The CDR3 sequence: CAWFLGAEAFF. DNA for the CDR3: TGTGCCTGGTTCCTTGGCGCTGAAGCTTTCTTT.

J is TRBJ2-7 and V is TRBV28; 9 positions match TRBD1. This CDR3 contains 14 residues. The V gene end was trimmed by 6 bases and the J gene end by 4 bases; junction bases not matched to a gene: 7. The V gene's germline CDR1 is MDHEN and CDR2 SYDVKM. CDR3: CASRGQGSEYEQYF. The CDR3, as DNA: TGTGCCAGCAGGGGACAGGGATCGGAATACGAGCAGTACTTC.

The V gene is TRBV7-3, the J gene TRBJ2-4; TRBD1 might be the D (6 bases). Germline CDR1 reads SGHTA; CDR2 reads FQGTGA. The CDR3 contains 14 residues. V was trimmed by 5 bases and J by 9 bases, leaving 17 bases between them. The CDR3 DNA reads TGTGCCAGCAGCCCGGGACAACTCCGCCCCATTCAGTACTTC. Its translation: CASSPGQLRPIQYF.

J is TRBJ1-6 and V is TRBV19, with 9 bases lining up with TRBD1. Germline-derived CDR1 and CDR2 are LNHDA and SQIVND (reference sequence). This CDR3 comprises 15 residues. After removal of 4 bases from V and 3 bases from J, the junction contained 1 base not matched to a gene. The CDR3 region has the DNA TGTGCCAGTAGTACGGGACAGGGCTATAATTCACCCCTCCACTTT. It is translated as CASSTGQGYNSPLHF.

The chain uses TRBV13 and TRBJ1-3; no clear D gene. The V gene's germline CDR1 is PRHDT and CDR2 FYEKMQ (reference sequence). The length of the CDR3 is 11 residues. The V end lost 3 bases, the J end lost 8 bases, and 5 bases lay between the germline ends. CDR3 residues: CASSFSDTIYF. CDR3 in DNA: TGTGCCAGCAGCTTCTCAGACACCATATATTTT. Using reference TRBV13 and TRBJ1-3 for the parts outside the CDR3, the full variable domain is AAGVIQSPRHLIKEKRETATLKCYPIPRHDTVYWYQQGPGQDPQFLISFYEKMQSDKGSIPDRFSAQQFSDYHSELNMSSLELGDSALYFCASSFSDTIYFGEGSWLTVV.

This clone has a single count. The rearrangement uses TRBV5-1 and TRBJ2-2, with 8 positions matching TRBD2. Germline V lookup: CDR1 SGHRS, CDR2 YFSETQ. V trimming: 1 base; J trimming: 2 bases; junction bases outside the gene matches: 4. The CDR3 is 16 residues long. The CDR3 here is CASSLTSGGNTGELFF. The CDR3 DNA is TGCGCCAGCAGCTTGACCAGCGGGGGTAACACCGGGGAGCTGTTTTTT. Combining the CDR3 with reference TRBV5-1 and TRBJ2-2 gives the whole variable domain KAGVTQTPRYLIKTRGQQVTLSCSPISGHRSVSWYQQTPGQGLQFLFEYFSETQRNKGNFPGRFSGRQFSNSRSEMNVSTLELGDSALYLCASSLTSGGNTGELFFGEGSRLTVL.

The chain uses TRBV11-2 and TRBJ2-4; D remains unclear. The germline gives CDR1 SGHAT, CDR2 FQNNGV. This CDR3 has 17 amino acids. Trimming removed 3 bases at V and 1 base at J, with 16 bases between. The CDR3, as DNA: TGTGCCAGCAGCTTTCGTGACTTAGGATGGGCCAAAAACATTCAGTACTTC. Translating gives CASSFRDLGWAKNIQYF.

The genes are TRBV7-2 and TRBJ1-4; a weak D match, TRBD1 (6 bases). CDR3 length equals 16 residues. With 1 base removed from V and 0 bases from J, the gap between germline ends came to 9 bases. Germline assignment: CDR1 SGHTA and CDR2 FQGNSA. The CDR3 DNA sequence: TGTGCCAGCAGCTTAGGGGGGGCCGCAACTAATGAAAAACTGTTTTTT. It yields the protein CASSLGGAATNEKLFF.

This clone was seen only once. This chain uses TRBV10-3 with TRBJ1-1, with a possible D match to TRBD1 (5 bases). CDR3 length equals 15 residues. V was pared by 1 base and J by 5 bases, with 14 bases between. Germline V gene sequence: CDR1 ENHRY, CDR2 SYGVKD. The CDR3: CAISELWGEGTEAFF. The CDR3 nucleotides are TGTGCCATCAGTGAGTTGTGGGGGGAGGGGACTGAAGCTTTCTTT.

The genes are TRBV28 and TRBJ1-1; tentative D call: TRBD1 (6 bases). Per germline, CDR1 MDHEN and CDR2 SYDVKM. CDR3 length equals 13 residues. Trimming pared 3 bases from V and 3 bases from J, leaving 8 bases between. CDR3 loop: CASSFNRDTEAFF. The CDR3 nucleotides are TGTGCCAGCAGTTTCAACAGGGACACTGAAGCTTTCTTT.

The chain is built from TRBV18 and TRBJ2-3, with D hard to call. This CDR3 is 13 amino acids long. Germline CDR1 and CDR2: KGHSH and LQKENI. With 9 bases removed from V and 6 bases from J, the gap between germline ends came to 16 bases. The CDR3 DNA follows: TGTGCCAGTCAACCGGGCCTCCGGGATACGCAGTATTTT. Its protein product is CASQPGLRDTQYF.

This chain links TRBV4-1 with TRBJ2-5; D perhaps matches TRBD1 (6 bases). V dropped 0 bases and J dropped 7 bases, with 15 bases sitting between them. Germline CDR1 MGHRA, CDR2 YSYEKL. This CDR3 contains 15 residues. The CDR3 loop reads CASSQEGGRGGTQYF. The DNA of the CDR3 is TGCGCCAGCAGCCAAGAAGGAGGCAGGGGCGGGACCCAGTACTTC.

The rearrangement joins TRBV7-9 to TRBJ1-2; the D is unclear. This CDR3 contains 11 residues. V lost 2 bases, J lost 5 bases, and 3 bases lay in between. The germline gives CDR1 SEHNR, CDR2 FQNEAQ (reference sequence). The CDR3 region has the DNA TGTGCCAGCAGCTTAAAGTATGGCTACACCTTC. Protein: CASSLKYGYTF.

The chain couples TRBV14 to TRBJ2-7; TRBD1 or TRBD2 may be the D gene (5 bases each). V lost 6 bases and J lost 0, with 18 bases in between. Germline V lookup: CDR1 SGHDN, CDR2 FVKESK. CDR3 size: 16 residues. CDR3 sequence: CASSFTGTLSSYEQYF. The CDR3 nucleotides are TGTGCCAGCAGTTTTACCGGGACCCTAAGCTCCTACGAGCAGTACTTC. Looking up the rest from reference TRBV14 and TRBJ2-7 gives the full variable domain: EAGVTQFPSHSVIEKGQTVTLRCDPISGHDNLYWYRRVMGKEIKFLLHFVKESKQDESGMPNNRFLAERTGGTYSTLKVQPAELEDSGVYFCASSFTGTLSSYEQYFGPGTRLTVT.

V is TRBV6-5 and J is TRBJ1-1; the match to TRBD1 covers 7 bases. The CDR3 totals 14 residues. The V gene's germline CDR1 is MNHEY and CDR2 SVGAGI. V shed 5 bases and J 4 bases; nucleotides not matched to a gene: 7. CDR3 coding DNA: TGTGCCAGCAGTCAAAGGGGGCCGGGCACTGAAGCTTTCTTT. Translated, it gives CASSQRGPGTEAFF.

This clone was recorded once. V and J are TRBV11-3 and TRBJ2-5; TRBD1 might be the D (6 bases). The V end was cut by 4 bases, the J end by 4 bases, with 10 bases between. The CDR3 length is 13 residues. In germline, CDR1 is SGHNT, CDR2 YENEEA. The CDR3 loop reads CASSSGRGETQYF. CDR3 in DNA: TGTGCCAGCAGCTCAGGCAGGGGAGAGACCCAGTACTTC. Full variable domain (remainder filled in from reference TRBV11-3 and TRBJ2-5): EAGVVQSPRYKIIEKKQPVAFWCNPISGHNTLYWYLQNLGQGPELLIRYENEEAVDDSQLPKDRFSAERLKGVDSTLKIQPAELGDSAVYLCASSSGRGETQYFGPGTRLLVL.

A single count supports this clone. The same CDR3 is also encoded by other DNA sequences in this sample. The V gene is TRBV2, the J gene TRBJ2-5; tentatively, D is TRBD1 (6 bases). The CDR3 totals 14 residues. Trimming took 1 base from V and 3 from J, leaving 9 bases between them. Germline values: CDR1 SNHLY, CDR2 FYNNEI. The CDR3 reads CASSEEQGKETQYF. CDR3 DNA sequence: TGTGCCAGCAGTGAAGAGCAGGGGAAAGAGACCCAGTACTTC.

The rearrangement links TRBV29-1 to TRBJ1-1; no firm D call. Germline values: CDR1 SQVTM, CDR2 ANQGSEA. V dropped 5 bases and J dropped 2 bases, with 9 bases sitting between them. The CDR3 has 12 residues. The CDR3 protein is CSVNRGNTEAFF. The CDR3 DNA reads TGCAGCGTTAATAGAGGAAACACTGAAGCTTTCTTT. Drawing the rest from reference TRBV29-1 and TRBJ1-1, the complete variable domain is SAVISQKPSRDICQRGTSLTIQCQVDSQVTMMFWYRQQPGQSLTLIATANQGSEATYESGFVIDKFPISRPNLTFSTLTVSNMSPEDSSIYLCSVNRGNTEAFFGQGTRLTVV.

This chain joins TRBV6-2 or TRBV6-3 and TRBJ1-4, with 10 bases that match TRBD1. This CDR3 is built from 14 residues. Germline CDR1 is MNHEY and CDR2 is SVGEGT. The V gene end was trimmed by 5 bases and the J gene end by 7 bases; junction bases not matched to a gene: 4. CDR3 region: CASSGTGAGEKLFF. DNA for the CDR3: TGTGCCAGCAGTGGGACAGGGGCCGGTGAAAAACTGTTTTTT.

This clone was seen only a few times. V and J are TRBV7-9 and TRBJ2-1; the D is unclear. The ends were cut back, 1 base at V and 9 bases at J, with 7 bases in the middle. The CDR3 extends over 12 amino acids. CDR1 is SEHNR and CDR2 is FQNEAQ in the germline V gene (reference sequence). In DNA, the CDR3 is TGTGCCAGCAGCTTAGGGGCTCTTGAGCAGTTCTTC. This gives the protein CASSLGALEQFF.

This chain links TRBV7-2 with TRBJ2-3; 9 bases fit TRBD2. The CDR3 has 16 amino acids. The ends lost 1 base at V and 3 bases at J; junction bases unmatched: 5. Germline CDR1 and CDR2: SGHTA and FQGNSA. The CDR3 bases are TGTGCCAGCAGCTTAGGCGGGGGGGCTGGGACAGATACGCAGTATTTT. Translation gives CASSLGGGAGTDTQYF.

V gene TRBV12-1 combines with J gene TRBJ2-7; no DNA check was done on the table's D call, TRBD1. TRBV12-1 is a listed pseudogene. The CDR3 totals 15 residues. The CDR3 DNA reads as TGTGCCAGCAGCCAGGGACAACAATTAGACTACGAGCAGTACTTC. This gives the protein CASSQGQQLDYEQYF.